Following are 2 T cell receptor beta chains from one sample sequenced in a study of blood T cell repertoires in COVID-19. The method was immunoSEQ multiplex PCR; TCRdb's version includes in-frame clones alone and lacks a portion of them. Here the sample spans about 310,000 clones, roughly 87% being singletons. The sequenced material came from PBMCs or T cells enriched from blood (not recorded which). These receptors all stem from a woman in her late teens or twenties who had recovered from COVID-19.

The V and J genes are TRBV11-2 and TRBJ2-5, with 10 nucleotides matching TRBD1. J lost 7 bases, V lost 0 bases, and 8 bases had no gene match. The CDR3 extends over 16 amino acids. Germline V gene data show CDR1 as SGHAT and CDR2 as FQNNGV. The CDR3 bases are TGTGCCAGCAGCTTAGATCGGACAGGGGGAGTCGGGACCCAGTACTTC. Its translation: CASSLDRTGGVGTQYF. Full variable domain (outside the CDR3, taken from reference TRBV11-2 and TRBJ2-5): EAGVAQSPRYKIIEKRQSVAFWCNPISGHATLYWYQQILGQGPKLLIQFQNNGVVDDSQLPKDRFSAERLKGVDSTLKIQPAKLEDSAVYLCASSLDRTGGVGTQYFGPGTRLLVL.

This clone was recorded a few times. The chain uses TRBV5-1 and TRBJ1-2; TRBD1 agrees at 8 bases. Germline-derived CDR1 and CDR2 are SGHRS and YFSETQ. This CDR3 is 13 amino acids long. V was clipped by 5 bases and J by 4 bases; unmatched bases: 4. The chain's CDR3 is CASSYGQGYGYTF. The CDR3 DNA is TGCGCCAGCAGTTACGGACAGGGCTATGGCTACACCTTC.